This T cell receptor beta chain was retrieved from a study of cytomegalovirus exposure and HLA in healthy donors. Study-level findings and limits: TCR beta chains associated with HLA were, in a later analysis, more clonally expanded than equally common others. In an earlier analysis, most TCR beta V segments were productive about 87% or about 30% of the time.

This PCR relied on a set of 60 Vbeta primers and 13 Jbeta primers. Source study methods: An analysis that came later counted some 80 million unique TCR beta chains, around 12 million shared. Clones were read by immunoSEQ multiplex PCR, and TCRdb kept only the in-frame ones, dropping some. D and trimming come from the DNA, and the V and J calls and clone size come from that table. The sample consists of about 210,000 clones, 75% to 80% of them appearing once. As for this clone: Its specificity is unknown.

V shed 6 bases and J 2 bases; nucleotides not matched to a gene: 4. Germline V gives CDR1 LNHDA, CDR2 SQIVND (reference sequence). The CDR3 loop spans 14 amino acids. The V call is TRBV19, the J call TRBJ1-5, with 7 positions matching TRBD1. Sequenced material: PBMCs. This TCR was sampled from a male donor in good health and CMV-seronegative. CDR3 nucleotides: TGTGCCAGTAGGGCCGACAGGGGCAATCAGCCCCAGCATTTT. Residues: CASRADRGNQPQHF.